This TCR beta chain was found in a study of T-cell reconstitution after alpha-beta-depleted transplantation in children. Unique molecular identifiers were used in preparing the TCRbeta library. TCRdb called the PCR reads again in MiXCR, with one record for every CDR3 protein. This table has about 610,000 distinct CDR3 sequences, 10% to 13% appearing once. This clonotype was seen at least ten times. This CDR3 is built from 16 residues. CDR1 and CDR2 (germline): LGHNA, YSLEER. V dropped 5 bases and J dropped 0; count of bases not matched to a gene: 7. The sample in question was PBMCs from the stem cell graft donor, obtained from the stem cell graft. The chain employs TRBV4-3 and TRBJ2-1, with 7 nucleotides matching TRBD1. This receptor was obtained from a human donor who donated a stem cell graft to a child with acute myeloid leukemia. As DNA, the CDR3 is TGCGCCAGCAGCTTCGAGGGGGCTGGCTCCTACAATGAGCAGTTCTTC. This codes for CASSFEGAGSYNEQFF.